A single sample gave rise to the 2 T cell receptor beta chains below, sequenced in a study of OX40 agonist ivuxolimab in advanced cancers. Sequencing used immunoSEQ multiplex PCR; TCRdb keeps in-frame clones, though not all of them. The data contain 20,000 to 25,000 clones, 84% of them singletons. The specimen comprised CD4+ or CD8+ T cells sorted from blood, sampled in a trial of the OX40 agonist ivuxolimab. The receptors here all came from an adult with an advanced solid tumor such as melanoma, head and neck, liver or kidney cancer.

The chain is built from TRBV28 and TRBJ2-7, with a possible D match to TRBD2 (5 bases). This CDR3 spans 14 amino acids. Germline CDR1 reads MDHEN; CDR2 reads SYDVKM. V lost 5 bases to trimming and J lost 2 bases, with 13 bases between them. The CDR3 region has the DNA TGTGCCAGCAGTGTCTCCGGGGTTACCTACGAGCAGTACTTC. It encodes CASSVSGVTYEQYF. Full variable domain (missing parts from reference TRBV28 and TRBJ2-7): DVKVTQSSRYLVKRTGEKVFLECVQDMDHENMFWYRQDPGLGLRLIYFSYDVKMKEKGDIPEGYSVSREKKERFSLILESASTNQTSMYLCASSVSGVTYEQYFGPGTRLTVT.

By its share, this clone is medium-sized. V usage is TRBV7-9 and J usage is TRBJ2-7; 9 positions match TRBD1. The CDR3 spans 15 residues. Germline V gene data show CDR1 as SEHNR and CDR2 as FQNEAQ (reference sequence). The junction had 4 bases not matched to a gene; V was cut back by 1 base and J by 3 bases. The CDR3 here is CASSLVRDRDYEQYF. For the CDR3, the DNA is TGTGCCAGCAGCTTAGTTCGGGACAGGGACTACGAGCAGTACTTC.